This TCR beta chain was sequenced during a study of regulatory T cells in long-lasting Graves disease. Whole-study context: Persistence in Graves' disease required over 5 years of antithyroid drugs plus positive TSH receptor antibodies.

Time point: persistent/refractory GD, antithyroid drugs over 5 years with positive TRAb. From PBMCs, RNA was extracted and then used to make the TCR library. The sample holds a few counts of this clonotype. Its antigen is not known. This CDR3 is built from 13 residues. Germline trimming cut 4 bases from V and 7 bases from J; bases unmatched to any gene: 5. Notes on the study in general: New patients shared roughly 960 public clonotypes, and persistent patients shared more, with fewer than 3,500.

Arm-PCR of CDR3 regions with iRepertoire HTBI primers generated TCR beta libraries. TCRdb analysed the multiplex PCR reads with MiXCR anew, one entry per CDR3 protein. The sample lists about 660,000 distinct CDR3 sequences, about 32% occurring once. The clonotype was recovered from a female donor with Graves disease. The specimen comprised peripheral blood mononuclear cells (PBMCs), sampled when the disease was refractory, from a patient treated with antithyroid drugs. The J gene is TRBJ1-2, the V gene TRBV12-3 or TRBV12-4; TRBD1 aligns across 8 bases. CDR3 sequence reads: CASSSWTGIGYTF. In DNA, the CDR3 is TGTGCCAGCAGTTCCTGGACAGGGATTGGCTACACCTTC.